This TCR beta chain emerged from a study of cytomegalovirus exposure and HLA in healthy donors (dated by TCRdb to about 2017). As for the study more broadly: According to an earlier analysis of a few hundred of the donors, about 190 million T cells yielded roughly 100 million unique TCR beta sequences and around 280 Gb of sequence data. About 300 gigabases of sequencing data and approximately 85 million unique TCR sequences were included in an early release covering over 600 HLA-typed donors. The genetic ancestry cluster associated with self-reported Caucasian donors included around four fifths of the approximately 430 genotyped donors. The aim of the study was to test whether cataloging public T cell receptors could identify signatures of past pathogen exposure. The study profiled the T cell repertoires of hundreds of subjects by immunosequencing and related them to cytomegalovirus serostatus. A separate validation cohort of 100 to 150 different subjects was used in addition to the roughly 620-subject first cohort. To predict cytomegalovirus infection status, the study combined high-throughput TCR immunosequencing, statistical association of individual TCRs with disease status, and machine learning. A later analysis re-analyzed previously published TCR beta repertoires from several hundred donors and added high-resolution HLA genotyping to study TCR occurrence patterns. In the later analysis, no new phenotypic data were used to find candidate immune exposures; instead, reliance was placed on TCR beta sequences and their occurrence across donors. An earlier analysis of 450 to 750 of the donors used high-throughput TCR beta sequencing to judge whether each TCR beta V gene segment behaved as functional or pseudogenic. Alongside the repertoire data, information on donor age, sex, ethnicity and CMV serostatus was compiled. In a later genetic analysis, genome-wide SNP genotypes for about three fifths of the roughly 670 donors were used, and that subset was treated as a discovery cohort. Every repertoire in the discovery cohort had been generated on one and the same sequencing platform. HLA typing covered class I and class II loci at four-digit resolution. Typing coverage varied by locus: roughly 629-640 donors for A, B, C, DRB1 and DQB1; more than 500 for DQA1; over 600 for DPA1; around 490 for DPB1. Several DR-DQ haplotypes were handled as single units for association and clustering because linkage in the cohort was strong. Among 350 to 400 genotyped donors of the cohort, an average of about 240,000 unique TCR beta nucleotide sequences were sequenced per donor, about a sixth of them non-productive. What the work shows at the level of the full study, not this receptor alone: A later genetic analysis associated a missense DCLRE1C variant with V-gene and J-gene trimming of TCR beta chains, and an independent cohort replicated the association. It was suggested by the authors that the approach could potentially be generalized to other disease states and immunological phenotypes. The 87-base-pair reads could not distinguish some IMGT-functional V segments, including TRBV6-2 and TRBV6-3, so those segments were excluded. In an earlier analysis of under 600 of the donors, most TCR beta V segments were observed in productive rearrangements about 87% or about 30% of the time, broadly matching IMGT annotations. According to a later analysis, parvovirus B19, influenza, CMV and Epstein-Barr virus appeared linked to several top co-occurrence clusters. In the study, some 160 TCR beta chains were listed as associated with cytomegalovirus. In a later analysis, the rate of TCR association differed among HLA loci, with DRB1 alleles having the most associated TCRs and HLA-C alleles having the fewest. Correlated functional status among segregating V segments might be attributable to linkage disequilibrium, but an unknown experimental factor could not be ruled out. The only immune exposure information available for the cohort was CMV serostatus. Most CMV-associated TCR beta chains appeared to be HLA-restricted in a later analysis, and the HLA associations seemed to be driven largely by CMV exposure. This cohort had only TCR beta chains sequenced, and the lack of alpha or paired-chain data limited which features could be detected. Sequencing depth was assumed to be roughly uniform across donors in the presence/absence analyses, though that assumption may not hold. In a later genetic analysis, fewer N-insertions in productive TCRs were reported among donors in an Asian-associated ancestry cluster than the roughly 700-donor mean. While some public TCRs were present in many individuals, most TCR sequences turned up only very rarely across donors. A few of the identified cytomegalovirus-associated TCR beta chains were confirmed in vitro to be specific for cytomegalovirus antigens. Strong co-occurrence of HLA alleles, especially DR and DQ, made assigning TCR associations to individual alleles difficult. A further reported finding was that TCR beta sequences accurately predicted the HLA-A and HLA-B alleles for most subjects in the first cohort. The earlier analysis of some 560 of the donors excluded approximately 15 rarely observed V segments, including chromosome 9 orphons, because counts were too low. In both the original and validation cohorts, the classifier was reported to diagnose cytomegalovirus status with high specificity and sensitivity. A cluster of highly shared sequence variants was judged likely to represent a technical artifact of the sequencing pipeline. HLA typing was unavailable for some donors at each locus, so association tests used only the typed subset. At a false discovery rate of 0.05, a later analysis linked some 18,000 TCR beta sequences to specific HLA alleles. A later analysis found that HLA-associated TCR beta chains were more clonally expanded and had lower generation probabilities than equally common non-associated chains.

The cohort comprised 670 or so healthy bone marrow donors. All cohort members were sampled while nominally healthy, although unrecorded immune exposures were likely present. The donor was CMV seropositive and was included in the group of 290 or so seropositive cohort members. A peripheral blood sample was collected from each donor, and TCR beta sequencing was performed on peripheral blood mononuclear cells. Genomic DNA was extracted from the blood cell samples with the Qiagen DNeasy Blood Extraction Kit. This clone was picked up a small number of times. What this receptor recognizes is not known. No qualities accompany the bases; no much larger clone lies one base away. The library was prepared using the immunoSEQ multiplex PCR assay. For the multiplex PCR, a mixture combining 60 forward primers for TCR Vbeta segments and 13 reverse primers for TCR Jbeta segments was used. Amplification of the CDR3 region of rearranged TCR beta genes was performed with a multiplex PCR assay on genomic DNA. Amplified TCR beta libraries were sequenced as 87-base-pair reads on the Illumina HiSeq System. In the paper's pipeline: A later analysis counted tens of millions of unique TCR beta chains across the 700 or so repertoires, and approximately 11 million of these chains were shared by at least two donors. To remove PCR and sequencing errors, raw reads were error-corrected and collapsed into unique sequences using a nearest-neighbor algorithm that merged closely related sequences. To assign V, D and J gene segments, CDR3 sequences were aligned to IMGT reference sequences. For a sequence to be retained, a match of at least six nucleotides was required to both a V gene segment and a J gene segment. A rearrangement counted as productive if the CDR3 had no stop codons and remained in frame with V and J, and every other rearrangement counted as non-productive. CDR3 was defined by IMGT convention, running from the second conserved V-encoded cysteine to the conserved J-encoded phenylalanine. Sequences without an unambiguous match to a single V gene segment were excluded from the earlier analysis of 450 to 750 of the donors. In an earlier analysis of a few hundred of the donors, a V segment was called functional when productive rearrangements were above 56.7%, and segregating when the standard deviation between donors exceeded 5%. A statistical classification framework was developed to diagnose cytomegalovirus status using the catalog of TCR beta chain sequences. In a later analysis, TCR nucleotide sequences were compared against IMGT/GENE-DB human TR gene sequences so that V and J genes could be assigned. A later analysis assigned CDR3 sequences and most-parsimonious VDJ recombination scenarios with the TCRdist pipeline. In a later analysis, every TCR beta chain was defined by the combination of its CDR3 amino acid sequence and its V-gene family, and reads without a unique V-gene family were dropped. A later analysis removed 592 highly shared, low-generation-probability nucleotide sequences to deal with suspected cross-contamination and a sequencing artifact. In a later analysis, a clonal expansion index was calculated for each public chain from normalized within-repertoire ranks of inferred template counts. Generation probabilities in a later analysis came from a VDJ recombination model fitted to out-of-frame rearrangements, and those results were checked against IGoR. In a later analysis, TCR-TCR, TCR-HLA and TCR-CMV co-occurrence was scored with hypergeometric tests, and a repertoire-size bias correction was applied to TCR pairs. A later analysis estimated false discovery rates by permuting HLA or CMV assignments 20 times. In a later analysis, co-occurring TCRs were grouped using DBSCAN, with TCRdist sequence similarity added in when clustering inside HLA-allele-positive subsets. Repertoires with fewer than 30,000 or more than 120,000 public chains, plus five repertoires with anomalous nucleotide sharing, were excluded from co-occurrence clustering. TCRdb limited this immuneACCESS table to in-frame rearrangements with V and J called. A share of clones is missing; checked studies link under half to unresolved V genes, and the rest is unexplained. The DNA was the basis for D and trimming; V, J and clone size are from that table. This sample is represented by 65,000 or so clones; 78% of them were singletons. The biggest ten clones account for around 3% of the sample.

V was cut back by 5 bases and J by 10 bases, leaving a gap of 18 bases between them. Based on the germline V gene, the CDR1 and CDR2 sequences are MNHNS and SASEGT. The CDR3 numbers 13 residues from cysteine through phenylalanine. Of all the DNA, just the CDR3 is kept, 39 bases in frame from base 1. This clonotype was obtained from a girl aged 10 to 17 in good health and CMV-seropositive. Sequencing input: PBMCs. The chain joins TRBV6-1 to TRBJ2-7; TRBD2 could be the D gene, as 6 bases match. Here is the DNA: TGTGCCAGCAGTCCCCAGAAGGGAGGAGGACAGTACTTC. Its translation reads: CASSPQKGGGQYF.